This record looks at one T cell receptor beta chain sequence and its context. About 30,000 T cell genomes, or roughly 200 ng DNA, went into the sorted-subset replicate PCRs. Only in-frame clones appear in the TCRdb table, and some are missing; sequencing was by immunoSEQ multiplex PCR. The data contain roughly 1,100,000 clones, roughly 80% of them singletons. A CD45RA-negative memory subset and a CD45RA+ naive subset were separated from the CD4+ cells. This entry comes from a study of shared clonotypes between healthy human individuals. CDR3 length: 18 residues. V lost 3 bases and J 2 bases, leaving 21 bases between the germline ends. CDR1 is ENHRY and CDR2 is SYGVKD in the germline V gene.

Input material: memory CD4+ T cells sorted from blood. Subset: CD45RA-negative fraction. The rearrangement uses TRBV10-3 and TRBJ2-3, with D tentatively TRBD2 (5 bases). The source of this sequence is a young man in good health. The CDR3 sequence: CAISDPLGEGDPTDTQYF. The CDR3 nucleotides read TGTGCCATCAGTGATCCCTTGGGTGAGGGAGACCCCACAGATACGCAGTATTTT.